This TCR beta chain came from a study of blood T cell repertoires in COVID-19. About the research overall: Italy, Spain and the United States were the sources of the convalescent and acute COVID-19 samples. Nucleic acid was either cDNA or gDNA, and it came from T cells, B-cell-depleted T cells, or PBMCs.

Original methodology: Nucleated cell counts were estimated from reference gene primer amplification. Produced via immunoSEQ multiplex PCR; TCRdb's table is partial and in-frame only. From that table come the V and J calls and clone size; the DNA was used to work out D and trimming. Of around 270,000 clones in the sample, 75% to 90% were seen once. The CDR3 has 13 residues. V lost 0 bases and J lost 8, with 11 bases in between. Germline loops: CDR1 SGDLS, CDR2 YYNGEE. Source material: peripheral blood. The J gene is TRBJ1-2, the V gene TRBV9; D remains ambiguous. This TCR came from a man aged 40-55 years with acute or convalescent COVID-19. The CDR3: CASSVGGGNGYTF. DNA for the CDR3: TGTGCCAGCAGCGTAGGTGGAGGGAACGGCTACACCTTC. Variable domain in full (rest from reference TRBV9 and TRBJ1-2): DSGVTQTPKHLITATGQRVTLRCSPRSGDLSVYWYQQSLDQGLQFLIQYYNGEERAKGNILERFSAQQFPDLHSELNLSSLELGDSALYFCASSVGGGNGYTFGSGTRLTVV.